These T cell receptor beta chains were read from a single sample in a study of cytomegalovirus exposure and HLA in healthy donors. TCRdb's copy holds only in-frame clones and misses some; the assay was immunoSEQ multiplex PCR. Here the sample spans 55,000 to 80,000 clones, roughly 80% being singletons. The sample comprised PBMCs. The receptors come from a woman aged 25 to 39 in good health and CMV-seronegative. The CDR3 runs from the conserved cysteine through the conserved F or W. D genes are given only for firm matches.

cdr3_aa: CASSLGTGGAGGSSPLHF
d_call: TRBD1
v_call: TRBV11-2

cdr3_aa: CASSPGGGEDEKLFF
d_call: .
v_call: TRBV7-9

cdr3_aa: CASSSNPGSRFEQYF
d_call: .
v_call: TRBV11-2

cdr3_aa: CASSLSVVGQGVSGNTIYF
d_call: TRBD1
v_call: TRBV27

cdr3_aa: CAWSPVEVYGYTF
d_call: .
v_call: TRBV30

cdr3_aa: CAISESKSRVNQPQHF
d_call: .
v_call: TRBV10-3

cdr3_aa: CASSLMDSVAFF
d_call: .
v_call: TRBV11-3

cdr3_aa: CASSQTRPGVETQYF
d_call: .
v_call: TRBV28

cdr3_aa: CASSQVGSGRGYGYTF
d_call: .
v_call: TRBV4-1

cdr3_aa: CASSLTGGMYEQYF
d_call: TRBD1
v_call: TRBV7-2

cdr3_aa: CATSRAGSGELFF
d_call: .
v_call: TRBV15

cdr3_aa: CASSGSRGDYNEQFF
d_call: TRBD2
v_call: TRBV27

cdr3_aa: CASSLRDWDGYTF
d_call: .
v_call: TRBV7-2

cdr3_aa: CASSPLLQTSGVIYEQYF
d_call: TRBD2
v_call: TRBV18

cdr3_aa: CASRRTGEMAEAFF
d_call: TRBD1
v_call: TRBV6-6

cdr3_aa: CASSLDRGGQPQHF
d_call: TRBD1
v_call: TRBV5-1

cdr3_aa: CASREVPATSTDTQYF
d_call: .
v_call: TRBV2

cdr3_aa: CASSQRDYNTEAFF
d_call: .
v_call: TRBV5-5

cdr3_aa: CASSLSGTGGGGANVLTF
d_call: TRBD1
v_call: TRBV27

cdr3_aa: CASSQDSAGGQGSLPDTQYF
d_call: TRBD2
v_call: TRBV4-3

cdr3_aa: CASSYTGGPNEKLFF
d_call: TRBD1
v_call: TRBV7-9

cdr3_aa: CASSLQGSYEQYF
d_call: TRBD1
v_call: TRBV28

cdr3_aa: CASSLGPGQKPGLAGVSYEQYF
d_call: TRBD2
v_call: TRBV14

cdr3_aa: CASSYRQGQLQNTEAFF
d_call: TRBD1
v_call: TRBV18

cdr3_aa: CATSRDLIETDYGYTF
d_call: .
v_call: TRBV15

cdr3_aa: CASSSIQGGTPGELFF
d_call: .
v_call: TRBV2

cdr3_aa: CASSNPGQGTEQFF
d_call: TRBD1
v_call: TRBV19

cdr3_aa: CASSEISPRGYTF
d_call: .
v_call: TRBV6-5

cdr3_aa: CASSVWTADGYTF
d_call: .
v_call: TRBV9

cdr3_aa: CASHPGGASNQPQHF
d_call: .
v_call: TRBV18

cdr3_aa: CASSFGTVEAFF
d_call: .
v_call: TRBV14

cdr3_aa: CASSQPDRGRDSPLHF
d_call: TRBD1
v_call: TRBV4-1

cdr3_aa: CASSLAGSANEKLFF
d_call: .
v_call: TRBV28

cdr3_aa: CASSLVGLEYEQYF
d_call: TRBD2
v_call: TRBV7-9

cdr3_aa: CASSNSDGEFYGYTF
d_call: .
v_call: TRBV6-6

cdr3_aa: CASSLTVRRNTEAFF
d_call: .
v_call: TRBV11-2

cdr3_aa: CASSAGEGGFQRNQPQHF
d_call: .
v_call: TRBV6-1

cdr3_aa: CASSVERGRGQETQYF
d_call: TRBD2
v_call: TRBV9

cdr3_aa: CASGLVIGAPTEAFF
d_call: .
v_call: TRBV12-5

cdr3_aa: CASGGTGAITDTQYF
d_call: TRBD1
v_call: TRBV7-2

cdr3_aa: CASSQVRTGSIYEQFF
d_call: TRBD1
v_call: TRBV4-1

cdr3_aa: CASSLRQGGNSPLHF
d_call: TRBD1
v_call: TRBV7-2

cdr3_aa: CASSRTDSNTEAFF
d_call: .
v_call: TRBV5-1

cdr3_aa: CASSLTSGGGYEQYF
d_call: TRBD2
v_call: TRBV28

cdr3_aa: CASSPMGGQGETRFF
d_call: TRBD1
v_call: TRBV11-2

cdr3_aa: CAWSVVSQGNTIYF
d_call: .
v_call: TRBV30

cdr3_aa: CASSQEVTGFLGDGYTF
d_call: .
v_call: TRBV4-1

cdr3_aa: CASRTDTGELFF
d_call: .
v_call: TRBV5-1

cdr3_aa: CASSPRTGVEQYF
d_call: TRBD1
v_call: TRBV27

cdr3_aa: CASSPGQVYEQYF
d_call: TRBD1
v_call: TRBV5-4

cdr3_aa: CASSQEAAEVYGYTF
d_call: .
v_call: TRBV14

cdr3_aa: CASSPSRGSGELFF
d_call: .
v_call: TRBV6-1

cdr3_aa: CASSITLRPGQGAYGYTF
d_call: TRBD1
v_call: TRBV19

cdr3_aa: CASSYRDSRKTQYF
d_call: .
v_call: TRBV6-5

cdr3_aa: CASSFGTGNLEPEAFF
d_call: TRBD1
v_call: TRBV7-2

cdr3_aa: CASSLRPGTDTQYF
d_call: .
v_call: TRBV11-3

cdr3_aa: CAISGPREAYTEAFF
d_call: .
v_call: TRBV10-3

cdr3_aa: CASSTLAGNYGYTF
d_call: .
v_call: TRBV28

cdr3_aa: CASSFDRGVTSGANVLTF
d_call: TRBD1
v_call: TRBV5-6